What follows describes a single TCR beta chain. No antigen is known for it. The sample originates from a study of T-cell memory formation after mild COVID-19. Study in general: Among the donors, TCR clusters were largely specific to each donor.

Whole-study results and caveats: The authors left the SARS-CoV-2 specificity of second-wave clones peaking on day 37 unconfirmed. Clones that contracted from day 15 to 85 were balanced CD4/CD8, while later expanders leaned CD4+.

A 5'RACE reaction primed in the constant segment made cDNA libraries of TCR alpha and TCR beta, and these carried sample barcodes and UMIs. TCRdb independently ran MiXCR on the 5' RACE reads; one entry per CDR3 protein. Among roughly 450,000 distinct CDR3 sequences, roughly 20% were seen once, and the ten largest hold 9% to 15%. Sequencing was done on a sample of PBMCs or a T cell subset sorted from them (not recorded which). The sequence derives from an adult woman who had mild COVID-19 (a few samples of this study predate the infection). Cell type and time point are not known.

The CDR3 loop is CASSIYSDHNEQFF. CDR3 DNA sequence: TGTGCCAGTAGTATCTATTCAGACCACAATGAGCAGTTCTTC. This chain connects TRBV19 to TRBJ2-1; D ambiguous. The CDR3 runs to 14 residues. The germline V gene encodes CDR1 LNHDA and CDR2 SQIVND (reference sequence). Trimming pared 3 bases from V and 5 bases from J, leaving 11 bases between.